This T cell receptor (beta chain) was obtained from a study of OX40 agonist ivuxolimab in advanced cancers. Study as a whole: There were three patients with partial responses, one having hepatocellular carcinoma and two cutaneous melanoma.

Germline assignment: CDR1 SGHTA and CDR2 FQGNSA. V gave up 3 bases and J gave up 3 bases, with 12 bases separating them. The CDR3 runs to 15 residues. The assay was immunoSEQ multiplex PCR, and TCRdb's table has in-frame clones only and misses some. Of around 100,000 clones in the sample, 90% are singletons; the top ten hold more than 0.15%. The sequencing used CD4+ or CD8+ T cells sorted from blood, collected in a trial of the OX40 agonist ivuxolimab. The V call is TRBV7-2, the J call TRBJ1-3; D not resolved. The clonotype was recovered from an adult with an advanced solid tumor such as melanoma, head and neck, liver or kidney cancer. The CDR3 loop is CASSLAGVVGNTIYF. CDR3 in DNA: TGTGCCAGCAGCTTGGCTGGGGTGGTTGGAAACACCATATATTTT.